This T cell receptor delta chain was identified during a study of gammadelta T cells in human blood. General study results and limits: Microbial exposure appeared to drive polyclonal γδ T cell expansion after birth.

TCRdb used CATT to re-call clones from the RT-PCR reads. The sample contains approximately 1,200 delta-chain clones, 11% of which appear only once. CDR1 is TSWWSYY and CDR2 is QGS in the germline V gene. The V gene lost 4 bases and the J gene lost 0 bases, with 24 bases spanning the gap. This CDR3 comprises 19 residues. By share of the sample, this clone is large. The antigen is unknown. Sequencing was done on a sample of non-Vgamma9Vdelta2 gamma-delta T cells from cord blood. This receptor was identified in a newborn. V and J are TRDV1 and TRDJ1; D call uncertain. CDR3 loop: CALGGALDPSRAYTDKLIF. The CDR3 DNA reads TGTGCTCTTGGGGGGGCTTTAGACCCCTCCAGGGCGTACACCGATAAACTCATCTTT.